This TCR beta chain was sequenced during a study of OX40 agonist ivuxolimab in advanced cancers. Concerning the study at large: Ivuxolimab, which targeted the costimulatory receptor OX40 (CD134), was an agonistic, fully human IgG2 monoclonal antibody. Partial responses occurred in three dose-escalation patients: two with cutaneous melanoma and one with hepatocellular carcinoma. Patients were allowed to have had prior anti-PD-1, anti-PD-L1 or anti-CTLA-4 therapy, and around 40% of the dose-escalation patients had previously received checkpoint inhibitors. Peripheral TCRbeta sequencing was intended to test whether TCR sequence diversity was altered and clonal T-cell expansion was caused by ivuxolimab. In the dose-escalation cohort, roughly 80% of patients were male, and the mean age was approximately 64 years, with a range of about 23 to 90. Intravenous ivuxolimab was administered to patients every 2 weeks at six dose levels: 0.01, 0.1, 0.3, 1.5, 3 and 10 mg/kg. Of the approximately 50 dose-escalation patients, hepatocellular carcinoma was present in about 20, melanoma in approximately 15, renal cell carcinoma in 9 and head and neck cancer in 9. The paper reports the monotherapy dose-escalation portion (N of about 50 patients) of the phase I ivuxolimab trial.

Patients with a history of autoimmune disease or receiving systemic immunosuppression were excluded from the trial. Peripheral blood for TCR sequencing was collected from all dose cohorts at baseline, on cycle 4 day 1, and on cycle 7 day 1. The samples were taken from a phase I, first-in-human, multicenter, open-label dose-escalation trial of ivuxolimab. Adults with locally advanced or metastatic melanoma, renal cell, hepatocellular, or head and neck squamous cell carcinoma were enrolled in the trial. Before TCR sequencing, CD4+ T cells and CD8+ T cells from peripheral blood were sorted into separate populations. What the research found in general, with its limitations: At doses of 0.1 to 3.0 mg/kg, clonal expansion of both CD4+ and CD8+ blood T cells was observed from baseline to week 6. On average, CD8+ T cells showed more expanded clones than CD4+ T cells after ivuxolimab. Low levels of normalized T-cell clonal expansion were also seen in some patients who did not respond. In partial responders in the 0.1-3.0 mg/kg groups, normalized peripheral clonal expansion was found to be among the lowest, especially among CD8+ T cells. Antigen specificity was not determined for the clonally expanded peripheral T cells.

This clone has only one observation. The antigen it recognizes is unknown. No much larger clonotype is one base removed from it; base qualities were not supplied. The germline V gene provides CDR1 SNHLY and CDR2 FYNNEI. Spanning cysteine to phenylalanine, the CDR3 consists of 17 amino acids. Kept here is only the CDR3 DNA, which spans 51 bases and is read in frame from base 1. V loses 2 bases, J loses 3 bases, and the germline ends lie 18 bases apart. For sequencing of the TCRbeta CDR3 region, genomic DNA was extracted from the sorted cells. The immunoSEQ Assay was used to sequence the TCRbeta CDR3 regions. TCRdb re-hosts the immuneACCESS table, in-frame sequences only. Its copies lack some clones; in the studies checked, an unresolved V gene accounts for under half of them, and the cause for the rest is not known. This sample holds over 70,000 clones; around 82% were observed only once. About 5% of the sample is taken by the ten largest.

The chain uses TRBV2 and TRBJ2-3; the D call is possibly TRBD1 or TRBD2, each sharing 5 bases. The specimen was CD4+ or CD8+ T cells sorted from blood, collected in a trial of the OX40 agonist ivuxolimab. The TCR originated in an adult with an advanced solid tumor such as melanoma, head and neck, liver or kidney cancer. The DNA is as follows: TGTGCCAGCAGTGAACGCATAGGGACCCCGGAAACAGATACGCAGTATTTT. Its protein reads: CASSERIGTPETDTQYF.